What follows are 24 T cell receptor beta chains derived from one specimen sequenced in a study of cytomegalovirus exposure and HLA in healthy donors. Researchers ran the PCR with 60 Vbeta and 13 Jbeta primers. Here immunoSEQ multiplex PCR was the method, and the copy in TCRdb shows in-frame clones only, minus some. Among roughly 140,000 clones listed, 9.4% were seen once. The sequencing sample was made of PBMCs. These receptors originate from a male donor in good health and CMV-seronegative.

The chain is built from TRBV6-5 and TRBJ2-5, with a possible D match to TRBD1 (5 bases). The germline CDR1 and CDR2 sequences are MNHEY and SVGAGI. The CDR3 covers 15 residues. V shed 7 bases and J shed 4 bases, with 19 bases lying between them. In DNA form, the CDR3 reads TGTGCCAGCACCCCAAGGGGTTCCCTTGGAGAGACCCAGTACTTC. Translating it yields CASTPRGSLGETQYF.

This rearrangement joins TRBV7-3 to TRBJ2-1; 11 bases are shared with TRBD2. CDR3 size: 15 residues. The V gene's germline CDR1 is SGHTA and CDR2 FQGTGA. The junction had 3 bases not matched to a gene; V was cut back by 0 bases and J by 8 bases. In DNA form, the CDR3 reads TGTGCCAGCAGCTTAACTAGCGGGGGGGCCTATGAGCAGTTCTTC. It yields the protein CASSLTSGGAYEQFF.

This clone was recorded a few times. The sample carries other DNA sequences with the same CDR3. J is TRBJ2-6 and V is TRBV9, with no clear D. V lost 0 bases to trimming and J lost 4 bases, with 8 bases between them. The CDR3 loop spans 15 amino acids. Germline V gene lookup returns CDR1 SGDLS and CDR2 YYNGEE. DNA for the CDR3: TGTGCCAGCAGCGTAGACGGTTCAGGGGCCAACGTCCTGACTTTC. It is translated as CASSVDGSGANVLTF.

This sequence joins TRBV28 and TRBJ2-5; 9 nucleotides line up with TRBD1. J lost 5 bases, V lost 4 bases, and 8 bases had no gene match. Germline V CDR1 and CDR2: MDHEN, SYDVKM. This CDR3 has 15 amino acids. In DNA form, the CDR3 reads TGTGCCAGCAGTTCTCCGGGACAGGGATTGGAGACCCAGTACTTC. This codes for CASSSPGQGLETQYF.

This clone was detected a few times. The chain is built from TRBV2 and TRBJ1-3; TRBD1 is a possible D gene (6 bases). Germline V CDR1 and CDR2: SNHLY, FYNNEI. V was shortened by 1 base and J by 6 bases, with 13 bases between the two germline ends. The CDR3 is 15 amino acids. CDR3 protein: CASSEGAGVENTIYF. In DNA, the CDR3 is TGTGCCAGCAGTGAAGGGGCAGGGGTTGAAAACACCATATATTTT.

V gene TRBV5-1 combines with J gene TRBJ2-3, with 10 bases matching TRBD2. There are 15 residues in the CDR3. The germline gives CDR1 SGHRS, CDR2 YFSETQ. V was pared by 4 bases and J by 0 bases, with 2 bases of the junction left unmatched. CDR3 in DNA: TGCGCCAGCAGCCAAGCGGGAGGGAGCACAGATACGCAGTATTTT. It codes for CASSQAGGSTDTQYF.

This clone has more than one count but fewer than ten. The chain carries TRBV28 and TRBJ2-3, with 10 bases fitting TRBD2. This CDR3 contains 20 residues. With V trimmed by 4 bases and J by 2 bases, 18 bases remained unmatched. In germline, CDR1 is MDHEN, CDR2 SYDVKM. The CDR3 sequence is CASSSVLGSASGGTTDTQYF. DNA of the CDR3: TGTGCCAGCAGTTCCGTATTGGGATCGGCTAGCGGGGGTACCACAGATACGCAGTATTTT.

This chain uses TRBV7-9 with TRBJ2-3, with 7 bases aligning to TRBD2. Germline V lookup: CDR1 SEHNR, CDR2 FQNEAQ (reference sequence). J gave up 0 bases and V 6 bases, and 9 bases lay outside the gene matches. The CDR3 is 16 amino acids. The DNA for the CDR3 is TGTGCCAGCAGTTTGACCCTAGCGGAGAGCACAGATACGCAGTATTTT. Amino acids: CASSLTLAESTDTQYF.

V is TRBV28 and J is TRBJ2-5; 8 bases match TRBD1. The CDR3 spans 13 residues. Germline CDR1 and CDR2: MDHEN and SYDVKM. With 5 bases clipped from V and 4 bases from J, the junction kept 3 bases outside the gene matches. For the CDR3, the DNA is TGTGCCAGCAGTCGGACAGGGCGAGAGACCCAGTACTTC. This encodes CASSRTGRETQYF.

As DNA, the CDR3 is TGTGCCAGTTTTTCCCCCCCCTGGGGAGCCGCGAACACCGGGGAGCTGTTTTTT. It encodes CASFSPPWGAANTGELFF. V gene TRBV19 combines with J gene TRBJ2-2, with D possibly TRBD2 on 5 matching bases. Germline CDR1 reads LNHDA; CDR2 reads SQIVND (reference sequence). With 8 bases removed from V and 0 bases from J, the gap between germline ends came to 22 bases. The CDR3 loop spans 18 amino acids.

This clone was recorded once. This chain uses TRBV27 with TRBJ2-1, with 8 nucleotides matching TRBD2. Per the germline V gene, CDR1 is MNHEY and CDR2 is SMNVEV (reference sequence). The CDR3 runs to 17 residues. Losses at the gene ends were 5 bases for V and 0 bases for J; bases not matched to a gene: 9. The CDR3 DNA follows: TGTGCCAGCAGTCGACAAGATGGGACTAGCTCCTACAATGAGCAGTTCTTC. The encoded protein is CASSRQDGTSSYNEQFF.

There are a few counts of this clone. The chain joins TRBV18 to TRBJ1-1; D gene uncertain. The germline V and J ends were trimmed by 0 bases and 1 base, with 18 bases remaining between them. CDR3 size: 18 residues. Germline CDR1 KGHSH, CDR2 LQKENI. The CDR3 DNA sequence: TGTGCCAGCTCACCACCGCGGCTGCCAGCGGGCAAGAACACTGAAGCTTTCTTT. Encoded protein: CASSPPRLPAGKNTEAFF. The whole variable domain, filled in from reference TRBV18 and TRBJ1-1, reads NAGVMQNPRHLVRRRGQEARLRCSPMKGHSHVYWYRQLPEEGLKFMVYLQKENIIDESGMPKERFSAEFPKEGPSILRIQQVVRGDSAAYFCASSPPRLPAGKNTEAFFGQGTRLTVV.

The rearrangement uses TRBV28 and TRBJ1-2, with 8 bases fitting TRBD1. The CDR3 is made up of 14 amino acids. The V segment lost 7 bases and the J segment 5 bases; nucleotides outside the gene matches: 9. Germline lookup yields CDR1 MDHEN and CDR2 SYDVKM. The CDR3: CASTQAGGEYGYTF. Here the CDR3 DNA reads TGTGCCAGCACCCAGGCAGGGGGCGAGTATGGCTACACCTTC.

The CDR3 loop reads CASTFRAGYGYTF. The CDR3 nucleotides read TGTGCCAGCACCTTCAGGGCTGGCTATGGCTACACCTTC. This sequence joins TRBV2 and TRBJ1-2; maybe TRBD1 (5 bases). The CDR3 has 13 residues. Trimming removed 7 bases at V and 4 bases at J, with 13 bases between. Germline V lookup: CDR1 SNHLY, CDR2 FYNNEI.

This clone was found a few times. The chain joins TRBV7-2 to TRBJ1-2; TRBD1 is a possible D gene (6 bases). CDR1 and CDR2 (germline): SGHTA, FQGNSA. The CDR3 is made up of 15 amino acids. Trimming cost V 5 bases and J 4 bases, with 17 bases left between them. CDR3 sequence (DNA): TGTGCCAGCAGCCTAACGTCCGGGGGGGCCTATGGCTACACCTTC. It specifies CASSLTSGGAYGYTF.

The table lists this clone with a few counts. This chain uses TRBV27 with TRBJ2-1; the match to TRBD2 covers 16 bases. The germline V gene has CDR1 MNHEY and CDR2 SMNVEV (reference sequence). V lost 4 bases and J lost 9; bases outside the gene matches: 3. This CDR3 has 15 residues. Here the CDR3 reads CASSSGLAGGSEQFF. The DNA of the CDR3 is TGTGCCAGCAGTTCGGGACTAGCGGGAGGGAGTGAGCAGTTCTTC.

The CDR3 region is CASSQDRGLRLAGSYNEQFF. DNA for the CDR3: TGTGCCAGCAGCCAAGATCGAGGACTTCGACTAGCGGGATCCTACAATGAGCAGTTCTTC. The chain recombines TRBV4-2 with TRBJ2-1; 11 bases are a match to TRBD2. Germline CDR1 is LGHNA and CDR2 is YNFKEQ. V gave up 0 bases and J gave up 1 base; unmatched junction bases: 11. The CDR3 length is 20 residues.

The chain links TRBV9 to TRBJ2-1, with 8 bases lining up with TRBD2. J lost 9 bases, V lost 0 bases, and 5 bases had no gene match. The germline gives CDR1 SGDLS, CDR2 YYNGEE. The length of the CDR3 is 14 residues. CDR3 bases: TGTGCCAGCAGCGTAGGGGGACTAGATCCTGAGCAGTTCTTC. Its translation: CASSVGGLDPEQFF.

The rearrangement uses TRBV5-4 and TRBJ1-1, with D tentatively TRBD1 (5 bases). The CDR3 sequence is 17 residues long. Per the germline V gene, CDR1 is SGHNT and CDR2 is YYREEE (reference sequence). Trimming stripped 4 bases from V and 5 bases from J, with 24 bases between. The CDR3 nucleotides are TGTGCCAGCAGCCCGGGGGTAAGGGGCAATCGAAAAACTGAAGCTTTCTTT. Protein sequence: CASSPGVRGNRKTEAFF. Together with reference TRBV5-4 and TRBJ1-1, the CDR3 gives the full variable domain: ETGVTQSPTHLIKTRGQQVTLRCSSQSGHNTVSWYQQALGQGPQFIFQYYREEENGRGNFPPRFSGLQFPNYSSELNVNALELDDSALYLCASSPGVRGNRKTEAFFGQGTRLTVV.

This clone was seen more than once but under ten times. The CDR3 region has the DNA TGCGCCAGCGGCCCTGAAGCGGGACGGGGGATCGGCACAGATACGCAGTATTTT. Amino acid sequence: CASGPEAGRGIGTDTQYF. The chain combines TRBV5-1 with TRBJ2-3; TRBD2 matches at 7 bases. The trim removed 7 bases at V and 1 base at J, leaving 18 bases unmatched. CDR1 and CDR2 from the germline V gene are SGHRS and YFSETQ. There are 18 residues in the CDR3. Full variable domain (missing parts from reference TRBV5-1 and TRBJ2-3): KAGVTQTPRYLIKTRGQQVTLSCSPISGHRSVSWYQQTPGQGLQFLFEYFSETQRNKGNFPGRFSGRQFSNSRSEMNVSTLELGDSALYLCASGPEAGRGIGTDTQYFGPGTRLTVL.

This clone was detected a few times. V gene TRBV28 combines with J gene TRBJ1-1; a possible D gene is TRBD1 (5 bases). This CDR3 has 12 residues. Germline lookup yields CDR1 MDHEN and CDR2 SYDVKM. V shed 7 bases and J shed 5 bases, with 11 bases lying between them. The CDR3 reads CASTTRGTEAFF. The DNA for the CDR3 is TGTGCCAGCACTACAAGGGGAACTGAAGCTTTCTTT.

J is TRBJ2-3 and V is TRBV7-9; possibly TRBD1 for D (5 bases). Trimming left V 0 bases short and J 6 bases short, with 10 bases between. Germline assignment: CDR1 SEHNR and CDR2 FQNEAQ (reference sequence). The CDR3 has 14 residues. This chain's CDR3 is CASSLAQGGDTQYF. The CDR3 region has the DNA TGTGCCAGCAGCTTAGCGCAGGGTGGGGATACGCAGTATTTT. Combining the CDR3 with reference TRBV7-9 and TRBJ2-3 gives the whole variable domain DTGVSQNPRHKITKRGQNVTFRCDPISEHNRLYWYRQTLGQGPEFLTYFQNEAQLEKSRLLSDRFSAERPKGSFSTLEIQRTEQGDSAMYLCASSLAQGGDTQYFGPGTRLTVL.

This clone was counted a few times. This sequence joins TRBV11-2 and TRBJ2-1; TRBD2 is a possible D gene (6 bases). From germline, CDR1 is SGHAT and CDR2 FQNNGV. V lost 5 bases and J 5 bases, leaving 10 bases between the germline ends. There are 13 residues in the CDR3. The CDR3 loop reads CASSPERDNEQFF. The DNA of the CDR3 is TGTGCCAGCAGCCCCGAGCGGGACAATGAGCAGTTCTTC.

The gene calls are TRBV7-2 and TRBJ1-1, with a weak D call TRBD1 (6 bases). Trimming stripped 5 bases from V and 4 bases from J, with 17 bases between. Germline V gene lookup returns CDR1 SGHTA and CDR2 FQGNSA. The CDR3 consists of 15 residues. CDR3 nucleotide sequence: TGTGCCAGCAGCGCCGGGGACAAGGCAGGCACTGAAGCTTTCTTT. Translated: CASSAGDKAGTEAFF.